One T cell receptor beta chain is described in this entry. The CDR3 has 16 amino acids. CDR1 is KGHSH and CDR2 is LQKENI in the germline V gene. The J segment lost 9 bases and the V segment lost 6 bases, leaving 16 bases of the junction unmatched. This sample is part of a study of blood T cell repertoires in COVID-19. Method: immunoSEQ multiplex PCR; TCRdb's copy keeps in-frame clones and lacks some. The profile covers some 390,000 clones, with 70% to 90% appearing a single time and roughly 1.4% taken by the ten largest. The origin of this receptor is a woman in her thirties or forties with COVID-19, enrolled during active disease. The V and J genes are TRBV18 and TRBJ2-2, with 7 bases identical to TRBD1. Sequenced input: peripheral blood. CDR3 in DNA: TGTGCCAGCTCGCTAGAGGCCGGGACAGCTTTACGGGAGCTGTTTTTT. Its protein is CASSLEAGTALRELFF.